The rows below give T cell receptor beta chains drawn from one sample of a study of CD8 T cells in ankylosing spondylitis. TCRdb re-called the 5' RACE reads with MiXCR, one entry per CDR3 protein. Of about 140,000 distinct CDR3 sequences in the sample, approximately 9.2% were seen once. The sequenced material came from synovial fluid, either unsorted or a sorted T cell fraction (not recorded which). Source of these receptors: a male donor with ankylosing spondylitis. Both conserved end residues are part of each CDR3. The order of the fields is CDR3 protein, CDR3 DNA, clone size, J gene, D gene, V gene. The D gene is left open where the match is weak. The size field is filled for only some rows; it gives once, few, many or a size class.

CDR3 protein: CASSGENEQFF; CDR3 DNA: TGTGCCAGCAGTGGGGAGAATGAGCAGTTCTTC; clone size: many; J gene: TRBJ2-1; D gene: -; V gene: TRBV12-3/TRBV12-4
CDR3 protein: CASSSRQGGSTEAFF; CDR3 DNA: TGCGCCAGCAGCTCCCGACAGGGAGGGAGCACTGAAGCTTTCTTT; clone size: many; J gene: TRBJ1-1; D gene: TRBD1; V gene: TRBV5-1
CDR3 protein: CASNAGEVYEQYF; CDR3 DNA: TGTGCCAGCAATGCGGGAGAAGTCTACGAGCAGTACTTC; clone size: -; J gene: TRBJ2-7; D gene: TRBD2; V gene: TRBV6-2/TRBV6-3
CDR3 protein: CASSPKDRENTGELFF; CDR3 DNA: TGTGCCAGCAGCCCCAAGGACAGGGAGAACACCGGGGAGCTGTTTTTT; clone size: many; J gene: TRBJ2-2; D gene: TRBD1; V gene: TRBV5-4
CDR3 protein: CASKQGQGVTAEQFF; CDR3 DNA: TGTGCCAGTAAACAGGGACAGGGGGTGACCGCTGAGCAGTTCTTC; clone size: -; J gene: TRBJ2-1; D gene: TRBD1; V gene: TRBV19
CDR3 protein: CASASGAENTGELFF; CDR3 DNA: TGTGCCAGCGCGAGTGGGGCAGAGAACACCGGGGAGCTGTTTTTT; clone size: many; J gene: TRBJ2-2; D gene: -; V gene: TRBV28
CDR3 protein: CASSFIQVNTEAFF; CDR3 DNA: TGTGCCAGCAGTTTTATACAGGTGAACACTGAAGCTTTCTTT; clone size: many; J gene: TRBJ1-1; D gene: -; V gene: TRBV12-3/TRBV12-4
CDR3 protein: CATSPGQGRRDTQYF; CDR3 DNA: TGTGCCACTAGCCCGGGACAGGGAAGACGAGATACGCAGTATTTT; clone size: many; J gene: TRBJ2-3; D gene: TRBD1; V gene: TRBV24-1
CDR3 protein: CASSSQTAGVGNQPQHF; CDR3 DNA: TGTGCCAGTAGTAGTCAGACGGCGGGGGTTGGCAATCAGCCCCAGCATTTT; clone size: once; J gene: TRBJ1-5; D gene: -; V gene: TRBV19
CDR3 protein: CASSLGLTLDRANEKLFF; CDR3 DNA: TGTGCCAGCAGTTTAGGACTAACCTTGGACAGGGCTAATGAAAAACTGTTTTTT; clone size: few; J gene: TRBJ1-4; D gene: TRBD1; V gene: TRBV12-3/TRBV12-4
CDR3 protein: CSARTGVPSPEAFF; CDR3 DNA: TGCAGTGCACGAACAGGGGTCCCAAGTCCTGAAGCTTTCTTT; clone size: few; J gene: TRBJ1-1; D gene: TRBD1; V gene: TRBV20-1
CDR3 protein: CASSEGSGRAYEETQYF; CDR3 DNA: TGTGCCAGCAGTGAGGGTAGCGGGAGGGCCTATGAAGAGACCCAGTACTTC; clone size: once; J gene: TRBJ2-5; D gene: TRBD2; V gene: TRBV6-1
CDR3 protein: CASSLGTLYNEQFF; CDR3 DNA: TGTGCCAGCAGTCTAGGGACACTGTACAATGAGCAGTTCTTC; clone size: few; J gene: TRBJ2-1; D gene: -; V gene: TRBV6-1
CDR3 protein: CASSPAHPGDTQYF; CDR3 DNA: TGCGCCAGCAGCCCGGCCCACCCCGGAGATACGCAGTATTTT; clone size: -; J gene: TRBJ2-3; D gene: -; V gene: TRBV5-1
CDR3 protein: CSVELPGETQYF; CDR3 DNA: TGCAGCGTTGAACTCCCGGGGGAGACCCAGTACTTC; clone size: many; J gene: TRBJ2-5; D gene: -; V gene: TRBV29-1
CDR3 protein: CASSPGTGGLETQYF; CDR3 DNA: TGCGCCAGCAGCCCCGGGACAGGGGGTTTGGAGACCCAGTACTTC; clone size: -; J gene: TRBJ2-5; D gene: TRBD1; V gene: TRBV4-3
CDR3 protein: CASKVGLLSYNEQFF; CDR3 DNA: TGTGCCAGCAAGGTTGGACTCCTCTCCTACAATGAGCAGTTCTTC; clone size: few; J gene: TRBJ2-1; D gene: -; V gene: TRBV6-1
CDR3 protein: CASSLVTTDSPLHF; CDR3 DNA: TGTGCCAGCAGCTTAGTGACGACAGATTCACCCCTCCACTTT; clone size: many; J gene: TRBJ1-6; D gene: -; V gene: TRBV7-2
CDR3 protein: CATLSLEGSDTQYF; CDR3 DNA: TGTGCCACCCTCAGTCTAGAGGGATCCGATACGCAGTATTTT; clone size: many; J gene: TRBJ2-3; D gene: -; V gene: TRBV28
CDR3 protein: CSAHGPFYEQYF; CDR3 DNA: TGCAGCGCCCATGGTCCTTTTTACGAGCAGTACTTC; clone size: many; J gene: TRBJ2-7; D gene: -; V gene: TRBV29-1
CDR3 protein: CSVAPGGTAQETQYF; CDR3 DNA: TGCAGCGTCGCCCCAGGAGGGACAGCCCAAGAGACCCAGTACTTC; clone size: many; J gene: TRBJ2-5; D gene: -; V gene: TRBV29-1
CDR3 protein: CASSLDSNSPLHF; CDR3 DNA: TGCGCCAGCAGCTTGGACTCTAATTCACCCCTCCACTTT; clone size: -; J gene: TRBJ1-6; D gene: -; V gene: TRBV5-1
CDR3 protein: CASSREGQGSETQYF; CDR3 DNA: TGTGCCAGCAGTCGGGAAGGACAGGGCTCTGAGACCCAGTACTTC; clone size: few; J gene: TRBJ2-5; D gene: TRBD1; V gene: TRBV2
CDR3 protein: CASKRGREVNQPQHF; CDR3 DNA: TGTGCCAGCAAAAGGGGCAGGGAGGTGAATCAGCCCCAGCATTTT; clone size: many; J gene: TRBJ1-5; D gene: -; V gene: TRBV6-1
CDR3 protein: CASSPGYNYGYTF; CDR3 DNA: TGTGCCAGCAGTCCAGGGTATAACTATGGCTACACCTTC; clone size: -; J gene: TRBJ1-2; D gene: -; V gene: TRBV6-6
CDR3 protein: CASSLLQGEFEQYF; CDR3 DNA: TGTGCCAGCAGTTTATTACAGGGGGAATTCGAGCAGTACTTC; clone size: many; J gene: TRBJ2-7; D gene: TRBD1; V gene: TRBV12-3/TRBV12-4
CDR3 protein: CASSEEAGRYGYTF; CDR3 DNA: TGTGCCAGCAGTGAAGAAGCAGGGCGCTATGGCTACACCTTC; clone size: -; J gene: TRBJ1-2; D gene: -; V gene: TRBV6-1